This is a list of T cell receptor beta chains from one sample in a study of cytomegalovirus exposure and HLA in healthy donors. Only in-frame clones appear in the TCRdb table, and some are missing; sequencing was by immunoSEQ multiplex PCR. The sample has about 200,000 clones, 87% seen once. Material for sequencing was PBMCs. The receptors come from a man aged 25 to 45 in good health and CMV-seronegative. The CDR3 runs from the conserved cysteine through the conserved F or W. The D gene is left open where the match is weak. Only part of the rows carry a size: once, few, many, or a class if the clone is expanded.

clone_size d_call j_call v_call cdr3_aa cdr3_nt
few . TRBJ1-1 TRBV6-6 CASSTTGSGNTEAFF TGTGCCAGCAGTACTACAGGGAGTGGAAACACTGAAGCTTTCTTT
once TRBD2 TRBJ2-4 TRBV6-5 CASSYKGGRNIQYF TGTGCCAGCAGTTACAAAGGCGGGAGAAACATTCAGTACTTC
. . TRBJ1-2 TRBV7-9 CASSLDFARGSYGYTF TGTGCCAGCAGCTTAGATTTCGCTAGGGGTAGTTATGGCTACACCTTC
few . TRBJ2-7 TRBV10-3 CAIRFPGVREQYF TGTGCCATCAGGTTTCCGGGAGTACGGGAGCAGTACTTC
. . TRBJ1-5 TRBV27 CASRIEGRLNQPQHF TGTGCCAGCAGGATCGAGGGCAGGCTGAATCAGCCCCAGCATTTT
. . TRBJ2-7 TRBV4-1 CASSLGTYYEQYF TGCGCCAGCAGCCTCGGGACATACTACGAGCAGTACTTC
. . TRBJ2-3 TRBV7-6 CASSTTPDSSTDTQYF TGTGCCAGCAGCACGACCCCGGACAGCAGCACAGATACGCAGTATTTT
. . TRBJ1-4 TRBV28 CASSLGQKLFF TGTGCCAGTAGTTTGGGGCAAAAACTGTTCTTT
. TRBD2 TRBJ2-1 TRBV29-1 CSVGPSGGYNEQFF TGCAGCGTTGGCCCTAGCGGGGGATACAATGAGCAGTTCTTC
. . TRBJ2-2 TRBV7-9 CASSLQNRPYTGELFF TGTGCCAGCAGCTTACAAAACAGACCCTACACCGGGGAGCTGTTTTTT